This T cell receptor (beta chain) was recovered during a study of T cell repertoires in cytomegalovirus infection (dated 2019 in TCRdb). In terms of the full investigation: Because public TCR beta signatures pointed to carriage of CMV infection together with the matching HLA type, the HLA type of each donor mattered for the analysis.

Sequencing instrument: Illumina HiSeq 1500. TCRdb's own reprocessing of the public reads used fastp at Q25 and MiXCR and kept productive beta chains. Identical CDR3 proteins give one entry, which carries the most common genes and DNA. The sample yields some 400,000 distinct CDR3 sequences; 15% to 20% were counted once. The ten largest account for under 9% of the sample. With respect to this clonotype: Its antigen is currently not known. No quality values exist for individual bases; no much larger clone is one base distant.

From the cysteine up to the phenylalanine, the CDR3 has a length of 15 residues. Only the CDR3 part of the read is kept: 45 bases, read in frame from the first base. CDR1 and CDR2 (MRHNA, SNTAGT) derive from the germline V gene. The trim is 4 bases for V and 2 bases for J, with a gap of 12 bases between the germline ends. Broader findings and caveats from the paper: Carriers of CMV infection plus the relevant HLA type were discriminated by the cumulative frequency of public TCR beta family members in the study cohort and in an independent roughly 320-donor cohort. The ex vivo response was dominated by HLA-C-restricted CMV-specific TCR beta clonotypes, which also provided the single most frequent clonotype in two of eight donors.

In this chain, TRBV6-4 is recombined with TRBJ2-1; no D gene is confidently identified. Sequencing was carried out using PBMCs. The TCR sequence derives from a human donor in good health (CMV status not recorded). Some clones in this sample may be carry-over from other donors' samples. The DNA sequence is TGTGCCAGCAGTGTGCGTGGAGAAGCCTACAATGAGCAGTTCTTC. This sequence encodes CASSVRGEAYNEQFF.